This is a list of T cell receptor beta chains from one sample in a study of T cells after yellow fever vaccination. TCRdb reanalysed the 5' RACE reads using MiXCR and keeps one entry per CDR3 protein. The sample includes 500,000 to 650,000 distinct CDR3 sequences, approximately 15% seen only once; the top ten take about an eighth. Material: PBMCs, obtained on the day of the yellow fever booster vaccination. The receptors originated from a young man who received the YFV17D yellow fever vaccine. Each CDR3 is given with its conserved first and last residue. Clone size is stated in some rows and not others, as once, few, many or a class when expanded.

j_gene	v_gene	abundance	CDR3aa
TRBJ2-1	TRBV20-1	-	CSAKKHEQFF
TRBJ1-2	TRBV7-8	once	CASSLASQSYGYTF
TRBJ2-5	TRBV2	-	CASSPLTGARETQYF
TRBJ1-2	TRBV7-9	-	CASSFRGDSYGYTF
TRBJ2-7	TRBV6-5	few	CASSYSRQGVAYEQYF
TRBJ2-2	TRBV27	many	CASSLARGNTGELFF
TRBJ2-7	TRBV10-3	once	CAISGGSEASYEQYF
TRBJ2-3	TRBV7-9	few	CASSLGGILSDTQYF
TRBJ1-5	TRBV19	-	CASSTLQGWGNQPQHF
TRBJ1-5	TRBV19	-	CASSVHRGGNQPQHF
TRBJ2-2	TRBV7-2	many	CASSFLKMAGELFF
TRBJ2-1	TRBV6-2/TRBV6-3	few	CASSPPGQGYNEQFF